Each of the 8 T cell receptor beta chains below was sequenced from the same sample in a study of beta chain features in type 1 diabetes. Sequencing targeted expressed TCRB transcripts, as all isolated RNA had been reverse transcribed. TCRdb's copy holds only in-frame clones and misses some; the assay was immunoSEQ multiplex PCR. The sample lists under 550,000 clones, 9.5% to 12% seen once, with more than 0.045% in the top ten. Sequencing was performed on naive CD4+ T cells from blood. These receptors were taken from a woman aged 18-29 years in good health.

This clone was picked up a small number of times. The chain employs TRBV28 and TRBJ1-6; D perhaps matches TRBD1 (5 bases). Trimming stripped 6 bases from V and 5 bases from J, with 17 bases between. The germline V gene encodes CDR1 MDHEN and CDR2 SYDVKM. The CDR3 runs to 16 residues. Here the CDR3 reads CASRGGDRWNNSPLHF. The DNA of the CDR3 is TGTGCCAGCAGGGGGGGTGACCGTTGGAATAATTCACCCCTCCACTTT.

V usage is TRBV30 and J usage is TRBJ2-7; 9 positions agree with TRBD2. This CDR3 comprises 15 residues. Trimming at V came to 3 bases and at J to 2 bases, leaving 8 bases not matched to a gene. The germline V gene has CDR1 GTSNPN and CDR2 SVGIG (reference sequence). In nucleotides, the CDR3 is TGTGCCTGGAGACCACGAGCGGGAGGTCCCTACGAGCAGTACTTC. Translation gives CAWRPRAGGPYEQYF. The full variable domain, in which reference TRBV30 and TRBJ2-7 provide the parts outside the CDR3, is SQTIHQWPATLVQPVGSPLSLECTVEGTSNPNLYWYRQAAGRGLQLLFYSVGIGQISSEVPQNLSASRPQDRQFILSSKKLLLSDSGFYLCAWRPRAGGPYEQYFGPGTRLTVT.

This clone has only a few counts. The chain employs TRBV7-2 and TRBJ2-5; D is unclear. The CDR3 runs 15 residues. Germline-derived CDR1 and CDR2 are SGHTA and FQGNSA. Trimming stripped 2 bases from V and 2 bases from J, with 12 bases between. This chain's CDR3 is CASSLWPGSQETQYF. The CDR3, as DNA: TGTGCCAGCAGCTTATGGCCCGGCAGTCAAGAGACCCAGTACTTC.

In its sample, this clone was seen a few times. The gene calls are TRBV6-5 and TRBJ1-3; D gene uncertain. Trimming took off 6 bases at V and 2 bases at J, with 11 bases between the two ends. CDR1 is MNHEY and CDR2 is SVGAGI in the germline V gene. This CDR3 spans 14 amino acids. This CDR3 is CASRQSSTGNTIYF. CDR3 sequence (DNA): TGTGCCAGCAGGCAAAGTTCTACTGGAAACACCATATATTTT.

The rearrangement joins TRBV28 to TRBJ2-3; tentatively, D is TRBD1 (5 bases). V was clipped by 1 base and J by 1 base, with 9 bases between them. Germline CDR1 MDHEN, CDR2 SYDVKM. The CDR3 runs to 15 residues. Here the CDR3 DNA reads TGTGCCAGCAGTTTATCGGTCAGGGGCACAGATACGCAGTATTTT. Its protein product is CASSLSVRGTDTQYF.

The genes are TRBV9 and TRBJ1-2; tentative D call: TRBD1 (6 bases). The germline gives CDR1 SGDLS, CDR2 YYNGEE. The CDR3 has 13 residues. The V and J ends lost 3 bases and 4 bases respectively, with 10 bases between them. DNA for the CDR3: TGTGCCAGCAGCGCCGGGACAAGCTATGGCTACACCTTC. Its protein is CASSAGTSYGYTF.

This chain connects TRBV5-1 to TRBJ2-2; D possibly corresponds to TRBD2 (6 bases). V was cut by 2 bases and J by 0 bases, with 11 bases left in between. CDR3 length equals 16 residues. Per the germline V gene, CDR1 is SGHRS and CDR2 is YFSETQ. In DNA form, the CDR3 reads TGCGCCAGCAGCTTTGCTCCGGGAGCGAACACCGGGGAGCTGTTTTTT. This gives the protein CASSFAPGANTGELFF.

The rearrangement joins TRBV20-1 to TRBJ2-1, with unresolved D. The CDR3 contains 10 residues. Germline V lookup: CDR1 DFQATT, CDR2 SNEGSKA (reference sequence). Trimming stripped 4 bases from V and 7 bases from J, with 5 bases between. As DNA, the CDR3 is TGCAGTGCTACTTTTAATGAGCAGTTCTTC. This encodes CSATFNEQFF.